This TCR beta chain was recorded in a study of cytomegalovirus exposure and HLA in healthy donors. This PCR relied on a set of 60 Vbeta primers and 13 Jbeta primers. Data came from immunoSEQ multiplex PCR; TCRdb stores just in-frame clones and leaves some out. The sample holds 150,000 to 200,000 clones, roughly 79% seen once. Germline V gene lookup returns CDR1 LGHNA and CDR2 YNFKEQ. This CDR3 region has 15 residues. V lost 0 bases to trimming and J lost 5 bases, with 13 bases between them. Nominally healthy donors were sampled, though unrecorded immune exposures were likely. Material for sequencing was PBMCs. The source is a woman aged 50 to 65 in good health and CMV-seropositive. This rearrangement joins TRBV4-2 to TRBJ2-5; tentatively, D is TRBD2 (6 bases). The CDR3 loop reads CASSQDVGSGETQYF. CDR3 DNA sequence: TGTGCCAGCAGCCAAGATGTAGGGAGCGGGGAGACCCAGTACTTC.